This TCR beta chain was documented in a study of technical replicates of blood from a few donors. This clone appeared once. Assay used: immunoSEQ multiplex PCR; TCRdb lists only in-frame clones, some missing. Of 73,000 or so clones listed, roughly 91% are singletons. Input material: T cells isolated from PBMCs. The TCR sequence derives from a human donor in good health.

CDR3 region: CSVRQLDTGELFF. Here the CDR3 DNA reads TGCAGCGTACGACAGCTTGACACCGGGGAGCTGTTTTTT. V gene TRBV29-1 combines with J gene TRBJ2-2; TRBD1 might be the D (5 bases). This CDR3 spans 13 amino acids. The germline gives CDR1 SQVTM, CDR2 ANQGSEA. The V end lost 6 bases, the J end lost 3 bases, and 11 bases lay between the germline ends.